Each of the 30 T cell receptor beta chains below was sequenced from the same sample in a study of T-cell memory formation after mild COVID-19 (dated by TCRdb to about 2021). Library preparation used 5' RACE. Sequencer: Illumina NovaSeq 6000. In TCRdb, the public reads were trimmed at Q25 with fastp and aligned with MiXCR, with productive beta chains retained. Each CDR3 protein gets just one entry, which takes the most common genes and DNA from the rows behind it. A total of 350,000 to 500,000 distinct CDR3 sequences appear in this sample, roughly 17% of them only once. Together, the top ten hold under 25% of the sample. Sequenced material: PBMCs or a T cell subset sorted from them (not recorded which). The receptors stem from a man in his late teens or twenties who had mild COVID-19 (a few samples of this study predate the infection). The sample titles of this study are shuffled in the database, so cell type and time point are left out; the donor was told from shared clones.

This clonotype was seen at least ten times. Compared with germline, one end of the junction differs, possibly owing to a read error. The rearrangement uses TRBV5-1 and TRBJ2-5; 7 positions match TRBD1. Germline CDR1 is SGHRS and CDR2 is YFSETQ. CDR3 length: 13 amino acids. CDR3 sequence: CASSLGQRETQYF. The DNA of the CDR3 is TGTGCCAGCAGCTTGGGACAGAGAGAGACCCAGTACTTC.

This clonotype was observed a few times. The genes are TRBV19 and TRBJ1-1; D gene uncertain. The V gene's germline CDR1 is LNHDA and CDR2 SQIVND (reference sequence). V was trimmed by 6 bases and J by 5 bases, leaving 7 bases between them. The CDR3 runs 11 residues. CDR3 amino acids: CASRLGTEAFF. The CDR3 nucleotides read TGTGCCAGTAGATTAGGTACTGAAGCTTTCTTT.

A few counts support this clonotype. V is TRBV5-1 and J is TRBJ2-3; 9 bases are shared with TRBD2. CDR1 is SGHRS, CDR2 YFSETQ, per germline. V dropped 4 bases and J dropped 5; count of bases not matched to a gene: 11. This CDR3 has 16 amino acids. In DNA, the CDR3 is TGCGCCAGCAGCGACAGGACTAGCGTCGGGAGAGATACGCAGTATTTT. Protein product: CASSDRTSVGRDTQYF.

The V and J genes are TRBV12-3 or TRBV12-4 and TRBJ2-2; 13 bases fit TRBD2. The CDR3 consists of 17 residues. V lost 4 bases, J lost 6 bases, and 8 bases stayed unmatched. The CDR3, as DNA: TGTGCCAGCAGTTCCATTACGGGACTAGCGGGGTCCGGGGAGCTGTTTTTT. It codes for CASSSITGLAGSGELFF.

This clonotype was seen only a few times. The CDR3 reads CASSEGYGPANYGYTF. The DNA for the CDR3 is TGTGCCAGCAGTGAGGGGTATGGGCCGGCTAACTATGGCTACACCTTC. The chain links TRBV6-1 to TRBJ1-2; D gene unclear. Trimming shortened V by 3 bases and J by 0 bases, and 14 bases separated the two germline ends. The CDR3 sequence is 16 residues long. Germline V gene lookup returns CDR1 MNHNS and CDR2 SASEGT.

The chain employs TRBV12-3 or TRBV12-4 and TRBJ1-2; 7 bases agree with TRBD1. The length of the CDR3 is 16 residues. V was clipped by 6 bases and J by 2 bases; unmatched bases: 12. The CDR3, as DNA: TGTGCCAGCAGCGTCGGCGGGACAGTTCTAAACTATGGCTACACCTTC. This gives the protein CASSVGGTVLNYGYTF.

This clonotype has a count of ten or more. V is TRBV5-1 and J is TRBJ1-3, with TRBD1 matching over 7 bases. J was trimmed by 1 base and V by 4 bases; bases with no gene match: 17. Germline V gene data show CDR1 as SGHRS and CDR2 as YFSETQ. The CDR3 has 19 residues. The CDR3 spells CASSLRPAGQVDSGNTIYF. The CDR3 DNA follows: TGCGCCAGCAGCCTGAGACCTGCCGGACAGGTCGATTCTGGAAACACCATATATTTT. Filled out from reference TRBV5-1 and TRBJ1-3, the complete variable domain reads KAGVTQTPRYLIKTRGQQVTLSCSPISGHRSVSWYQQTPGQGLQFLFEYFSETQRNKGNFPGRFSGRQFSNSRSEMNVSTLELGDSALYLCASSLRPAGQVDSGNTIYFGEGSWLTVV.

The chain carries TRBV28 and TRBJ1-2; the D gene is possibly TRBD1 (5 bases). Between the trimmed V and J ends, which lost 6 bases and 8 bases, there was a span of 13 bases. CDR1 is MDHEN and CDR2 is SYDVKM in the germline V gene. This CDR3 is 12 amino acids long. The CDR3 coding sequence is TGTGCCAGCAGCCCCTATCAGGGCGGCTACACCTTC. Encoded protein: CASSPYQGGYTF.

This clonotype was found a few times. This chain's CDR3 is CASSQKASGGLASYNEQFF. CDR3 DNA sequence: TGTGCCAGCTCACAAAAAGCGTCCGGAGGACTAGCCTCCTACAATGAGCAGTTCTTC. This chain connects TRBV18 to TRBJ2-1, with 8 nucleotides matching TRBD2. Germline V gene sequence: CDR1 KGHSH, CDR2 LQKENI. V lost 4 bases and J lost 0; bases outside the gene matches: 14. The CDR3 is 19 residues long.

The gene calls are TRBV6-5 and TRBJ1-1, with D unresolved. The CDR3 totals 13 residues. V was shortened by 7 bases and J by 2 bases, with 11 bases between the two germline ends. Germline V CDR1 and CDR2: MNHEY, SVGAGI. In DNA, the CDR3 is TGTGCCAGCATACCAGTTGGAAACACTGAAGCTTTCTTT. The encoded protein is CASIPVGNTEAFF.

This clonotype was recorded a few times. This chain joins TRBV9 and TRBJ1-1, with 8 bases aligning to TRBD1. With V trimmed by 6 bases and J by 5 bases, 12 bases remained unmatched. CDR3 length: 15 amino acids. Germline V lookup: CDR1 SGDLS, CDR2 YYNGEE. The CDR3 sequence: CASNCPDRGGTEAFF. The CDR3 nucleotides read TGTGCCAGCAACTGCCCCGACAGGGGTGGGACTGAAGCTTTCTTT.

This chain connects TRBV7-2 to TRBJ2-5; D gene unclear. Germline V gene data show CDR1 as SGHTA and CDR2 as FQGNSA. The CDR3 spans 13 residues. Trimming cost V 3 bases and J 4 bases, with 9 bases left between them. CDR3 protein: CASSFTKRETQYF. CDR3 nucleotide sequence: TGTGCCAGCAGCTTTACGAAAAGAGAGACCCAGTACTTC. Full variable domain (missing parts from reference TRBV7-2 and TRBJ2-5): GAGVSQSPSNKVTEKGKDVELRCDPISGHTALYWYRQSLGQGLEFLIYFQGNSAPDKSGLPSDRFSAERTGGSVSTLTIQRTQQEDSAVYLCASSFTKRETQYFGPGTRLLVL.

This clonotype was observed a handful of times. J is TRBJ2-2 and V is TRBV4-1, with a possible D match to TRBD1 (6 bases). The length of the CDR3 is 17 residues. The germline CDR1 and CDR2 sequences are MGHRA and YSYEKL. V gave up 3 bases and J gave up 7 bases, with 21 bases separating them. CDR3: CASSHPRGAGVDGELFF. The CDR3 DNA follows: TGCGCCAGCAGCCACCCCCGGGGAGCAGGGGTGGACGGGGAGCTGTTTTTT.

As for this clonotype: A junction end diverges from the germline sequence, so it may reflect a read error. V gene TRBV12-3 or TRBV12-4 combines with J gene TRBJ2-5; TRBD2 agrees at 7 bases. This CDR3 spans 15 amino acids. The CDR3 region has the DNA TGTGCCAGCAGCCCGAGTGGTAGCGGGCAAGAGACCAAGTACTTC. Translated, it gives CASSPSGSGQETKYF.

This clonotype was detected a few times. V and J are TRBV19 and TRBJ2-1; no clear D gene. Trimming removed 5 bases from V and 3 bases from J, with 17 bases in between. The CDR3 consists of 16 residues. Germline CDR1 reads LNHDA; CDR2 reads SQIVND (reference sequence). CDR3 protein: CASSLRLGVNYNEQFF. The CDR3 coding sequence is TGTGCCAGTAGTCTCCGACTGGGCGTGAACTACAATGAGCAGTTCTTC.

The CDR3 DNA reads as TGTGCCAGCAGTGAACAGGGCGGAGAGCAGTACTTC. Its protein is CASSEQGGEQYF. The chain is built from TRBV2 and TRBJ2-7; D may be TRBD1 (5 bases). CDR3 length: 12 residues. The V gene's germline CDR1 is SNHLY and CDR2 FYNNEI. With 2 bases removed from V and 7 bases from J, the gap between germline ends came to 9 bases.

The chain uses TRBV7-9 and TRBJ2-6; D possibly corresponds to TRBD1 (6 bases). V was shortened by 5 bases and J by 2 bases, with 13 bases between the two germline ends. Germline values: CDR1 SEHNR, CDR2 FQNEAQ (reference sequence). The CDR3 runs 16 residues. CDR3 in DNA: TGTGCCAGCAGCCTAACCGCAGGGGCTGGGGCCAACGTCCTGACTTTC. Amino acids: CASSLTAGAGANVLTF.

This clonotype was observed a few times. V usage is TRBV7-8 and J usage is TRBJ1-3; D not resolved. Germline V gene sequence: CDR1 SGHVS, CDR2 FQNEAQ. V was trimmed by 2 bases and J by 4 bases, leaving 6 bases between them. CDR3 length equals 13 residues. CDR3 sequence reads: CASSLKGGNTIYF. The CDR3 DNA sequence: TGTGCCAGCAGCTTAAAAGGAGGAAACACCATATATTTT.

The chain joins TRBV11-1 to TRBJ2-7; TRBD2 matches at 8 bases. V trimming: 3 bases; J trimming: 3 bases; junction bases outside the gene matches: 16. This CDR3 spans 18 amino acids. Germline CDR1 is SGHAT and CDR2 is FQDESV (reference sequence). DNA for the CDR3: TGTGCCAGCAGCTTCGGTCGCCGGGCAGCGGGGGTCTTCTACGAGCAGTACTTC. It is translated as CASSFGRRAAGVFYEQYF.

This clonotype was recorded at least ten times. V gene TRBV4-3 combines with J gene TRBJ1-3; TRBD1 matches 9 bases. There are 16 residues in the CDR3. Per germline, CDR1 LGHNA and CDR2 YSLEER. The V gene end was trimmed by 0 bases and the J gene end by 1 base; junction bases not matched to a gene: 1. The CDR3 DNA sequence: TGCGCCAGCAGCCAAGATGGGACAGGGTCTGGAAACACCATATATTTT. Its translation: CASSQDGTGSGNTIYF.

This sequence joins TRBV3-1 and TRBJ2-2; tentatively, D is TRBD2 (5 bases). This CDR3 region has 16 residues. Trimming stripped 4 bases from V and 4 bases from J, with 16 bases between. Germline V gene data show CDR1 as LGHDT and CDR2 as YNNKEL (reference sequence). The CDR3 coding sequence is TGTGCCAGCAGCCGATCGCGAGGAGGTGGCACCGGGGAGCTGTTTTTT. Its translation is CASSRSRGGGTGELFF.

This clonotype was recorded at least ten times. V is TRBV18 and J is TRBJ2-7; the D call may be TRBD1 or TRBD2 (5 bases each). CDR3 size: 13 residues. Deletions cut 3 bases from V and 0 bases from J, with 6 bases between. CDR1 is KGHSH and CDR2 is LQKENI in the germline V gene. As DNA, the CDR3 is TGTGCCAGCTCACCGGGACCCTCCTACGAGCAGTACGTC. This encodes CASSPGPSYEQYV.

The rearrangement links TRBV19 to TRBJ2-2; 7 bases align to TRBD2. The length of the CDR3 is 13 residues. Trimming at V came to 8 bases and at J to 1 base, leaving 1 base not matched to a gene. Per the germline V gene, CDR1 is LNHDA and CDR2 is SQIVND (reference sequence). CDR3 nucleotide sequence: TGTGCCAGTGCGGGGGTGAACACCGGGGAGCTGTTTTTT. Translated, it gives CASAGVNTGELFF.

The V gene is TRBV5-1, the J gene TRBJ2-5; unclear D gene. The CDR3 is 13 amino acids. The V and J ends lost 3 bases and 4 bases respectively, with 10 bases between them. CDR1 and CDR2 from the germline V gene are SGHRS and YFSETQ. Here the CDR3 DNA reads TGCGCCAGCAGCTCAGGCGCTCCAGAGACCCAGTACTTC. It is translated as CASSSGAPETQYF.

This clonotype was counted many times. The rearrangement uses TRBV4-3 and TRBJ2-7; D is unresolved. The CDR3 is 14 residues long. CDR1 and CDR2 (germline): LGHNA, YSLEER. V lost 0 bases and J lost 3, with 9 bases in between. CDR3 region: CASSQDLVIYEQYF. CDR3 nucleotide sequence: TGCGCCAGCAGCCAAGACCTAGTTATCTACGAGCAGTACTTC.

This clonotype was recorded at least ten times. V and J are TRBV6-5 and TRBJ2-7, with D unclear. The ends were cut back, 2 bases at V and 5 bases at J, with 16 bases in the middle. The germline V gene encodes CDR1 MNHEY and CDR2 SVGAGI. The CDR3 contains 15 residues. The CDR3 DNA sequence: TGTGCCAGCAGTTACCAGACACAAGGATCCCACGAGCAGTACTTC. This encodes CASSYQTQGSHEQYF.

The rearrangement joins TRBV7-9 to TRBJ2-7, with D possibly TRBD1 on 6 matching bases. The CDR3 runs to 13 residues. V was pared by 3 bases and J by 0 bases, with 6 bases between. The germline V gene has CDR1 SEHNR and CDR2 FQNEAQ (reference sequence). CDR3 DNA: TGTGCCAGCAGCTTGGGGGCCTCCTACGAGCAGTACTTC. Residues: CASSLGASYEQYF.

The chain combines TRBV4-3 with TRBJ2-6; tentatively, D is TRBD1 (6 bases). The CDR3 is 15 residues long. Germline values: CDR1 LGHNA, CDR2 YSLEER. Between the trimmed V and J ends, which lost 3 bases and 2 bases, there was a span of 8 bases. CDR3 region: CASSQYRAGANVLTF. The DNA for the CDR3 is TGCGCCAGCAGCCAGTACAGGGCTGGGGCCAACGTCCTGACTTTC.

This sequence joins TRBV4-3 and TRBJ1-3; D unresolved. The CDR3 length is 15 residues. Trimming pared 0 bases from V and 4 bases from J, leaving 10 bases between. Germline values: CDR1 LGHNA, CDR2 YSLEER. CDR3 bases: TGCGCCAGCAGCCAAGAGCGGGGTTCAGGAAACACCATATATTTT. It specifies CASSQERGSGNTIYF.

The V call is TRBV11-2, the J call TRBJ2-7, with 7 bases identical to TRBD2. With V trimmed by 3 bases and J by 2 bases, 7 bases remained unmatched. The CDR3 runs 15 residues. Germline CDR1 SGHAT, CDR2 FQNNGV. The CDR3 reads CASSFNAGGTYEQYF. CDR3 DNA sequence: TGTGCCAGCAGCTTTAACGCCGGGGGGACCTACGAGCAGTACTTC. The whole variable domain, remainder taken from reference TRBV11-2 and TRBJ2-7, is EAGVAQSPRYKIIEKRQSVAFWCNPISGHATLYWYQQILGQGPKLLIQFQNNGVVDDSQLPKDRFSAERLKGVDSTLKIQPAKLEDSAVYLCASSFNAGGTYEQYFGPGTRLTVT.